The present entry profiles one T cell receptor (beta chain) with its context. Looked up from germline, CDR1 is SGHTA and CDR2 is FQGTGA. This CDR3 region has 15 residues. The sample is drawn from a study of blood T cells in healthy people across ages. The second PCR ran about 7 to 12 cycles with a sample-barcoded 5' primer and J-beta primers. TCRdb redid the calling of the 5' RACE reads with MiXCR, one entry per CDR3 protein. The sample contains approximately 600,000 distinct CDR3 sequences, 58% of which appear only once. Sequenced sample: blood. The origin of this receptor is a man in his 60s in good health. V is TRBV7-3 and J is TRBJ2-5, with TRBD1 matching 8 bases. Matching the DNA end better, TRBJ2-7 makes the J call doubtful. The CDR3 region has the DNA TGTGCCAGCATCCACGGCCGGGACAGGAATTACGAGCAGTACTTC. This sequence encodes CASIHGRDRNYEQYF.